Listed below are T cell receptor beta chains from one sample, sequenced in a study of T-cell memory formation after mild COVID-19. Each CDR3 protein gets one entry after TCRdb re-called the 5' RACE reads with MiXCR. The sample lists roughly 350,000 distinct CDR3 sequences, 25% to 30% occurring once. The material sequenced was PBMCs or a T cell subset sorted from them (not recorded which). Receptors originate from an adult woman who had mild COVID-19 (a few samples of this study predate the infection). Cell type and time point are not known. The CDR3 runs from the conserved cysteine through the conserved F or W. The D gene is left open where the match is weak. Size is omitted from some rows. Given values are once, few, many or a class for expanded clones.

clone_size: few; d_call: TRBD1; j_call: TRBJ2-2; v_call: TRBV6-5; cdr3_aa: CASTPGQGTGELFF; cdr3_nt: TGTGCCAGCACTCCGGGACAGGGAACCGGGGAGCTGTTTTTT
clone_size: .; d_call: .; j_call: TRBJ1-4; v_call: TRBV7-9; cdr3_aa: CASSLGAWEKLFF; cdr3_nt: TGTGCCAGCAGCTTGGGGGCCTGGGAAAAACTGTTTTTT
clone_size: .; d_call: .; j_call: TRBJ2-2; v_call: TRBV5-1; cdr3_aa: CASNIAAHANTGELFF; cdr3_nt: TGCGCCAGCAACATAGCGGCCCACGCGAACACCGGGGAGCTGTTTTTT
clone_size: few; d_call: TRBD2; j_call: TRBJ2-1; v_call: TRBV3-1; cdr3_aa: CASSHLGGGAYNEQFF; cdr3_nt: TGTGCCAGCAGCCACTTGGGCGGGGGGGCCTACAATGAGCAGTTCTTC
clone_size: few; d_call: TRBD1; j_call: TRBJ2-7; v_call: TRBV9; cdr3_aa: CASSGIPGQGNEQYF; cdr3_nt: TGTGCCAGCAGCGGAATACCGGGACAGGGCAACGAGCAGTACTTC
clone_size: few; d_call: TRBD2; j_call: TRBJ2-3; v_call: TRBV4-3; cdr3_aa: CASSGGSGGTDTQYF; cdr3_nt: TGCGCCAGCAGTGGCGGAAGCGGGGGCACAGATACGCAGTATTTT
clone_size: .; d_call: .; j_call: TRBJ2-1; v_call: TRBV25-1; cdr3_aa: CASSAPLQGRTYNEQFF; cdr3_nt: TGTGCCAGCAGTGCACCGCTCCAGGGGAGAACCTACAATGAGCAGTTCTTC
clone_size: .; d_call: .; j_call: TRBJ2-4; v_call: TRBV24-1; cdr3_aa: CATSDARGPAKNIQYF; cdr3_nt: TGTGCCACCAGTGATGCCCGGGGTCCAGCCAAAAACATTCAGTACTTC
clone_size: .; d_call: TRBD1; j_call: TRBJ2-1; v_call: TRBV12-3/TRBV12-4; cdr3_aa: CASSPRTGGHDEQFF; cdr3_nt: TGTGCCAGCAGTCCCAGGACAGGGGGTCACGATGAGCAGTTCTTC
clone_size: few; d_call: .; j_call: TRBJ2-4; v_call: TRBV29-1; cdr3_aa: CSVVSGAENIQYF; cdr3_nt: TGCAGCGTTGTTTCCGGGGCGGAAAACATTCAGTACTTC
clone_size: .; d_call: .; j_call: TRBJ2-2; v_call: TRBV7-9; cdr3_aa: CASNPSPGNTGELFF; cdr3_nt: TGTGCCAGCAACCCGTCACCGGGGAACACCGGGGAGCTGTTTTTT
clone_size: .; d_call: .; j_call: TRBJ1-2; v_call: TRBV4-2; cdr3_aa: CASSQEGRVGYTF; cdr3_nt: TGTGCCAGCAGCCAGGAAGGGAGGGTAGGCTACACCTTC
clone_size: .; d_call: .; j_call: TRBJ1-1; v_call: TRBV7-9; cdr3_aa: CASGTGGGATEAFF; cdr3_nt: TGTGCCAGCGGCACAGGAGGGGGGGCGACTGAAGCTTTCTTT
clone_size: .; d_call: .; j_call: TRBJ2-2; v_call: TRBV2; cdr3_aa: CASSGLVLAGELFF; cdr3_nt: TGTGCCAGCAGTGGACTAGTGCTGGCCGGGGAGCTGTTTTTT
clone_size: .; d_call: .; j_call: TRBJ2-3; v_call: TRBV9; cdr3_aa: CASSGRGGSTDTQYF; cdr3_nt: TGTGCCAGCAGCGGAAGGGGGGGATCCACAGATACGCAGTATTTT
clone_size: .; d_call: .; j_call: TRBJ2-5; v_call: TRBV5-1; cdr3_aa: CASSLMSMGAGETETQYF; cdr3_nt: TGCGCCAGCAGCTTGATGTCAATGGGGGCAGGGGAGACAGAGACCCAGTACTTC
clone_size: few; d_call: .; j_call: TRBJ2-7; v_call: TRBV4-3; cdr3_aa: CASSQDGGPSYEQYF; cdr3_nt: TGCGCCAGCAGCCAAGACGGGGGGCCGTCCTACGAGCAGTACTTC
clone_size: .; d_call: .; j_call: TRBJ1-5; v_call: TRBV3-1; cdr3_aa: CASSIQGSGQPQHF; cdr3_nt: TGTGCCAGCAGCATACAGGGTAGCGGTCAGCCCCAGCATTTT
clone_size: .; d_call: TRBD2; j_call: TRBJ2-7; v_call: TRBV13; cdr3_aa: CASSPGRLAGGYEQYF; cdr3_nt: TGTGCCAGCAGCCCCGGGAGACTAGCGGGCGGATACGAGCAGTACTTC
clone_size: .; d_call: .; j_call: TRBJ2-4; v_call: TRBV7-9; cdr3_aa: CASSHILGNIQYF; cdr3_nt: TGTGCCAGCAGCCACATCCTGGGCAACATTCAGTACTTC
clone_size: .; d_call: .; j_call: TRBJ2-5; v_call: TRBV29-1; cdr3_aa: CSAAEYGGSPKETQYF; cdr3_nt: TGCAGCGCCGCGGAATACGGCGGGTCCCCCAAAGAGACCCAGTACTTC
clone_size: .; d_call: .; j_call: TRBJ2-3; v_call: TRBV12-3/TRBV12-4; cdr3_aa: CASSLGPPGDTQYF; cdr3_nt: TGTGCCAGCAGCCTCGGGCCCCCTGGGGATACGCAGTATTTT
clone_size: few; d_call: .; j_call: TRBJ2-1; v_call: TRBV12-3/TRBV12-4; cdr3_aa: CASSFSGPTGGEQFF; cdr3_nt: TGTGCCAGCAGTTTCAGCGGTCCTACTGGCGGTGAGCAGTTCTTC
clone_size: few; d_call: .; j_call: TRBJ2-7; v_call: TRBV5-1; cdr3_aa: CASSLLAGDYEQYF; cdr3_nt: TGCGCCAGCAGCTTGCTTGCAGGGGACTACGAGCAGTACTTC
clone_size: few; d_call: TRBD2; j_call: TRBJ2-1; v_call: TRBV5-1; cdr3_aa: CASSLSASGRRGEQFF; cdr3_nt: TGCGCCAGCAGCTTGAGTGCTAGCGGGAGGAGGGGTGAGCAGTTCTTC
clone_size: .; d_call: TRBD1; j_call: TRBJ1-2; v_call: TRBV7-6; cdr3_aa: CASSWAGGGGYTF; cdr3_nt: TGTGCCAGCAGCTGGGCAGGGGGCGGCGGCTACACCTTC